This T cell receptor (beta chain) was profiled in a study of blood T cell repertoires in COVID-19. Study-level background: Spain, Italy and the United States supplied samples that represented acute and convalescent COVID-19. The cDNA or gDNA used as material had been derived from T cells, B-cell-depleted T cells, or PBMCs.

Measured with immunoSEQ multiplex PCR; TCRdb has only the in-frame clones, and not every one. The table includes tens of thousands of clones, roughly nine tenths detected once. Trimming removed 4 bases at V and 3 bases at J, with 13 bases between. Germline V CDR1 and CDR2: SGHDN, FVKESK. The CDR3 has 14 amino acids. The sample consisted of peripheral blood. The chain joins TRBV14 to TRBJ2-7; D is possibly TRBD1 (6 bases). The sequence was collected from a man in his 70s with acute or convalescent COVID-19. CDR3 in DNA: TGTGCCAGCAGCCTCCGGACAGAGTACTACGAGCAGTACTTC. It encodes CASSLRTEYYEQYF. Drawing the rest from reference TRBV14 and TRBJ2-7, the complete variable domain is EAGVTQFPSHSVIEKGQTVTLRCDPISGHDNLYWYRRVMGKEIKFLLHFVKESKQDESGMPNNRFLAERTGGTYSTLKVQPAELEDSGVYFCASSLRTEYYEQYFGPGTRLTVT.